The 32 T cell receptor beta chains below were found in one sample sequenced in a study of low-dose radiotherapy and immunotherapy resistance in tumors. This sample's time point: before trial treatment. A constant-region primer paired with the V-primer adapter amplified TCRs over about 20 PCR cycles. Each CDR3 protein gets one entry after TCRdb re-called the reads with MiXCR. Of tens of thousands of distinct CDR3 sequences listed, 10% to 15% are singletons. The sequenced sample was PBMCs, obtained before treatment. These receptors were obtained from a female donor with ovarian cancer.

This clonotype was counted between two and nine times. V is TRBV18 and J is TRBJ1-1; D unresolved. From germline, CDR1 is KGHSH and CDR2 LQKENI. The length of the CDR3 is 13 residues. The V end lost 4 bases, the J end lost 4 bases, and 10 bases lay between the germline ends. The CDR3 loop reads CASSQGMGTEAFF. CDR3 coding DNA: TGTGCCAGCTCACAGGGAATGGGCACTGAAGCTTTCTTT.

This clonotype was recorded many times. The V gene is TRBV2, the J gene TRBJ2-2, with D perhaps matching TRBD2 (6 bases). Germline lookup yields CDR1 SNHLY and CDR2 FYNNEI. Trimming pared 7 bases from V and 6 bases from J, leaving 9 bases between. The CDR3 is 12 amino acids. The chain's CDR3 is CASIGGAGELFF. The CDR3 nucleotides are TGTGCCAGCATCGGAGGGGCCGGGGAGCTGTTTTTT. The whole variable domain, filled in from reference TRBV2 and TRBJ2-2, reads EPEVTQTPSHQVTQMGQEVILRCVPISNHLYFYWYRQILGQKVEFLVSFYNNEISEKSEIFDDQFSVERPDGSNFTLKIRSTKLEDSAMYFCASIGGAGELFFGEGSRLTVL.

Note on this clonotype: It differs at one base from a far larger clone, so likely a read error. The chain has TRBV27 and TRBJ1-1; D may be TRBD1 (5 bases). The CDR3 length is 12 residues. Trimming pared 5 bases from V and 1 base from J, leaving 5 bases between. Germline CDR1 and CDR2: MNHEY and SMNVEV (reference sequence). The CDR3 reads CASSDRNTEAFF. DNA for the CDR3: TGTGCCAGCAGTGACAGGAACACTGAAGCTTTCTTT.

At least ten counts were recorded for this clonotype. This sequence joins TRBV12-3 or TRBV12-4 and TRBJ2-5; TRBD2 aligns across 9 bases. This CDR3 has 14 amino acids. J gave up 2 bases and V 6 bases, and 4 bases lay outside the gene matches. CDR3 DNA sequence: TGTGCCAGCAGACCTAGCGGGAAGCAAGAGACCCAGTACTTC. Its protein product is CASRPSGKQETQYF.

This clonotype was detected ten times or more. The chain combines TRBV4-1 with TRBJ2-1; D not certain. The germline gives CDR1 MGHRA, CDR2 YSYEKL. V shed 4 bases and J shed 6 bases, with 7 bases lying between them. The CDR3 has 12 residues. CDR3 in amino acids: CASSPGRNEQFF. The CDR3, as DNA: TGCGCCAGCAGCCCCGGACGCAATGAGCAGTTCTTC.

This clonotype was counted many times. The J gene is TRBJ1-4, the V gene TRBV20-1; D is unresolved. The CDR3 is made up of 11 amino acids. Germline lookup yields CDR1 DFQATT and CDR2 SNEGSKA (reference sequence). V gave up 4 bases and J gave up 7 bases, with 7 bases separating them. As DNA, the CDR3 is TGCAGTGCTAAAAACCGTGAAAAACTGTTTTTT. This codes for CSAKNREKLFF.

This clonotype has ten or more counts. The rearrangement links TRBV30 to TRBJ1-4; weak D call: TRBD1 (5 bases). CDR3 size: 16 residues. Germline V lookup: CDR1 GTSNPN, CDR2 SVGIG (reference sequence). Trimming took 1 base from V and 0 from J, leaving 12 bases between them. Here the CDR3 DNA reads TGTGCCTGGAGTGACAGGCTGGGGGCAACTAATGAAAAACTGTTTTTT. The encoded protein is CAWSDRLGATNEKLFF.

This clonotype has ten or more counts. The CDR3 coding sequence is TGTGCCAGCAGCGTAGGGGTCAGTCCAGATACGCAGTATTTT. Protein: CASSVGVSPDTQYF. The V call is TRBV9, the J call TRBJ2-3, with D unclear. The CDR3 runs 14 residues. The V gene's germline CDR1 is SGDLS and CDR2 YYNGEE. V was pared by 0 bases and J by 4 bases, with 9 bases between.

This clonotype occurred a few times. The J gene is TRBJ2-7, the V gene TRBV4-2; tentative D call: TRBD2 (6 bases). Germline CDR1 LGHNA, CDR2 YNFKEQ. The CDR3 loop spans 14 amino acids. V was shortened by 3 bases and J by 1 base, with 10 bases between the two germline ends. For the CDR3, the DNA is TGTGCCAGCAGCCAGGAGACTAGGTCCTACGAGCAGTACTTC. Its translation: CASSQETRSYEQYF.

The rearrangement links TRBV7-3 to TRBJ1-1; perhaps TRBD1 as D (6 bases). The CDR3 is made up of 15 amino acids. V gave up 1 base and J gave up 3 bases, with 12 bases separating them. Germline CDR1 reads SGHTA; CDR2 reads FQGTGA. DNA of the CDR3: TGTGCCAGCAGCTTAAACCCTGGGGGCTACACTGAAGCTTTCTTT. It translates to CASSLNPGGYTEAFF.

This clonotype was recorded many times. The chain links TRBV9 to TRBJ2-3, with 9 bases that match TRBD2. Trimming removed 7 bases from V and 4 bases from J; junction bases left unmatched: 10. CDR3 length: 15 residues. CDR1 and CDR2 from the germline V gene are SGDLS and YYNGEE. CDR3 loop: CASGRGGAHADTQYF. The CDR3 DNA reads as TGTGCCAGCGGCCGCGGGGGGGCCCATGCAGATACGCAGTATTTT.

Many counts were recorded for this clonotype. The V gene is TRBV12-5, the J gene TRBJ2-1; a weak D match, TRBD1 (5 bases). The CDR3 is 13 residues long. Germline V lookup: CDR1 LGHNT, CDR2 FRNRAP. V shed 4 bases and J shed 10 bases, with 14 bases lying between them. The CDR3 DNA sequence: TGTGCTAGTGGTTCCTCGACTCACAGGGAGCAGTTCTTC. Encoded protein: CASGSSTHREQFF. The complete variable domain, with remaining parts taken from reference TRBV12-5 and TRBJ2-1, reads DARVTQTPRHKVTEMGQEVTMRCQPILGHNTVFWYRQTMMQGLELLAYFRNRAPLDDSGMPKDRFSAEMPDATLATLKIQPSEPRDSAVYFCASGSSTHREQFFGPGTRLTVL.

This clonotype was observed many times. One end of the junction fails to match germline, which may point to a read error. This sequence joins TRBV5-1 and TRBJ1-1; TRBD1 matches 7 bases. CDR1 SGHRS and CDR2 YFSETQ come from the germline V gene. The CDR3 consists of 14 residues. DNA of the CDR3: TGTGCCAGCAGCCTGACAGGGCGGAACACTGAAGCTTTCTTT. Encoded protein: CASSLTGRNTEAFF.

The chain couples TRBV18 to TRBJ1-1; 8 bases agree with TRBD1. Unmatched junction bases numbered 4, after V lost 0 bases and J lost 1 base. The length of the CDR3 is 16 residues. Per the germline V gene, CDR1 is KGHSH and CDR2 is LQKENI. CDR3 in DNA: TGTGCCAGCTCACCACCGACAGGGACAGGGAACACTGAAGCTTTCTTT. This encodes CASSPPTGTGNTEAFF.

In its sample, this clonotype was seen many times. CDR3 DNA sequence: TGTGCCAGCAGTACCAGTAGCAATCAGCCCCAGCATTTT. This translates into CASSTSSNQPQHF. The chain carries TRBV27 and TRBJ1-5; D gene uncertain. Germline V gene data show CDR1 as MNHEY and CDR2 as SMNVEV (reference sequence). The CDR3 loop spans 13 amino acids. Trimming cost V 5 bases and J 0 bases, with 5 bases left between them.

As concerns this clonotype: One base separates it from a far larger clone, so it is likely a read error. The CDR3 here is CAGQSTSGFNEHFF. DNA of the CDR3: TGTGCCGGCCAAAGTACTAGCGGGTTCAATGAGCACTTCTTC. The chain is built from TRBV27 and TRBJ2-1; 9 bases line up with TRBD2. This CDR3 has 14 residues. From germline, CDR1 is MNHEY and CDR2 SMNVEV (reference sequence).

The chain has TRBV27 and TRBJ1-1, with D possibly TRBD1 on 6 matching bases. The CDR3 has 14 residues. Trimming left V 2 bases short and J 3 bases short, with 10 bases between. Germline CDR1 is MNHEY and CDR2 is SMNVEV (reference sequence). The DNA of the CDR3 is TGTGCCAGCAGTTTAAGGACAGTCCACACTGAAGCTTTCTTT. Translated, it gives CASSLRTVHTEAFF.

This clonotype was found many times. The chain links TRBV5-1 to TRBJ2-1, with TRBD2 identical over 12 bases. This CDR3 contains 15 residues. V was clipped by 6 bases and J by 8 bases; unmatched bases: 9. CDR1 is SGHRS and CDR2 is YFSETQ in the germline V gene. The CDR3 region is CASILLAGGTDEQFF. As DNA, the CDR3 is TGCGCCAGCATCTTACTAGCGGGAGGTACTGATGAGCAGTTCTTC.

This clonotype came up many times. J is TRBJ2-5 and V is TRBV2; D not resolved. Germline V lookup: CDR1 SNHLY, CDR2 FYNNEI. The CDR3 totals 13 residues. Trimming removed 4 bases from V and 4 bases from J, with 10 bases in between. The CDR3 sequence: CASSVESIETQYF. The CDR3 DNA is TGTGCCAGCAGTGTCGAGAGTATAGAGACCCAGTACTTC.

This clonotype was counted many times. The V call is TRBV20-1, the J call TRBJ1-2, with D possibly matching TRBD1 (6 bases). CDR1 DFQATT and CDR2 SNEGSKA come from the germline V gene (reference sequence). Trimming stripped 6 bases from V and 2 bases from J, with 13 bases between. The CDR3 loop spans 13 amino acids. DNA of the CDR3: TGCAGTGCCGACGGGACACCCAACTATGGCTACACCTTC. Protein product: CSADGTPNYGYTF.

This clonotype was seen at least ten times. V gene TRBV6-6 combines with J gene TRBJ2-7; tentatively, D is TRBD2 (5 bases). V lost 6 bases and J lost 7, with 19 bases in between. CDR1 MNHNY and CDR2 SVGAGI come from the germline V gene (reference sequence). The CDR3 contains 14 residues. CDR3 region: CASSRALASGEQYF. The DNA of the CDR3 is TGTGCCAGCAGCCGTGCCCTGGCCTCGGGGGAGCAGTACTTC.

There are many counts of this clonotype. The V gene is TRBV12-3 or TRBV12-4, the J gene TRBJ1-1; unclear D gene. The V gene lost 3 bases and the J gene lost 4 bases, with 9 bases spanning the gap. This CDR3 has 13 residues. CDR3 in amino acids: CASSFGVGTEAFF. In DNA form, the CDR3 reads TGTGCCAGCAGTTTTGGGGTCGGCACTGAAGCTTTCTTT.

Many counts were recorded for this clonotype. CDR3: CASSFPPRQPQHF. The DNA for the CDR3 is TGTGCCAGCAGTTTTCCCCCCAGGCAGCCCCAGCATTTT. V is TRBV28 and J is TRBJ1-5; D unresolved. Germline V gives CDR1 MDHEN, CDR2 SYDVKM. Trimming left V 3 bases short and J 7 bases short, with 10 bases between. The CDR3 extends over 13 amino acids.

At least ten counts were recorded for this clonotype. The rearrangement joins TRBV19 to TRBJ1-5; D is ambiguous. Trimming took 3 bases from V and 4 from J, leaving 7 bases between them. Germline CDR1 reads LNHDA; CDR2 reads SQIVND (reference sequence). There are 13 residues in the CDR3. CDR3 residues: CASSIQPNQPQHF. CDR3 DNA: TGTGCCAGTAGTATCCAGCCTAATCAGCCCCAGCATTTT.

This clonotype was seen at least ten times. CDR3 in amino acids: CASSLHWGGRDYGYTF. CDR3 bases: TGTGCCAGCAGTTTACACTGGGGGGGCAGGGACTATGGCTACACCTTC. The chain employs TRBV28 and TRBJ1-2; weak D call: TRBD1 (6 bases). The CDR3 runs 16 residues. Trimming left V 2 bases short and J 3 bases short, with 16 bases between. Germline CDR1 is MDHEN and CDR2 is SYDVKM.

This clonotype was picked up many times. V is TRBV6-6 and J is TRBJ2-7, with D unclear. Trimming shortened V by 4 bases and J by 7 bases, and 14 bases separated the two germline ends. This CDR3 has 13 amino acids. CDR1 and CDR2 (germline): MNHNY, SVGAGI (reference sequence). CDR3 protein: CASSSSGPPEQYF. The CDR3 DNA is TGTGCCAGCAGTTCGTCCGGGCCTCCGGAGCAGTACTTC.

The chain couples TRBV5-5 to TRBJ1-1, with a weak D call TRBD1 (5 bases). The CDR3 is 14 residues long. Trimming cost V 2 bases and J 3 bases, with 11 bases left between them. Germline V gene data show CDR1 as SGHKS and CDR2 as YYEKEE (reference sequence). CDR3: CASSFGGAYTEAFF. The CDR3, as DNA: TGTGCCAGCAGCTTCGGTGGGGCCTACACTGAAGCTTTCTTT.

This clonotype was seen many times. The chain employs TRBV14 and TRBJ2-2, with 10 bases lining up with TRBD2. J was trimmed by 9 bases and V by 3 bases; bases with no gene match: 7. Germline lookup yields CDR1 SGHDN and CDR2 FVKESK. The CDR3 totals 15 residues. Here the CDR3 DNA reads TGTGCCAGCAGCCATTGGCTAGCGGGAGCTTGGGAGCTGTTTTTT. This translates into CASSHWLAGAWELFF.

This clonotype has just a few counts. This chain links TRBV9 with TRBJ2-1, with D perhaps given as TRBD1 or TRBD2 (6 bases each). Trimming took 4 bases from V and 0 from J, leaving 11 bases between them. Germline-derived CDR1 and CDR2 are SGDLS and YYNGEE. The CDR3 contains 15 residues. CDR3 nucleotide sequence: TGTGCCAGCAGCCCTGGGGGGCCCTCCTACAATGAGCAGTTCTTC. Translation gives CASSPGGPSYNEQFF.

This clonotype was counted many times. The V call is TRBV5-1, the J call TRBJ1-1; no clear D. Germline V gives CDR1 SGHRS, CDR2 YFSETQ. The CDR3 has 15 residues. V lost 0 bases and J lost 1, with 10 bases in between. CDR3 coding DNA: TGCGCCAGCAGCTTGGCTCGGTATGCGAACACTGAAGCTTTCTTT. This gives the protein CASSLARYANTEAFF.

This clonotype was recorded at least ten times. This chain joins TRBV5-1 and TRBJ2-2; D is tentatively TRBD1 or TRBD2 (5 bases each). Trimming removed 0 bases from V and 4 bases from J, with 16 bases in between. This CDR3 has 17 residues. The germline gives CDR1 SGHRS, CDR2 YFSETQ. This CDR3 reads CASSLERGTAGTGELFF. In DNA, the CDR3 is TGCGCCAGCAGCTTGGAACGTGGGACCGCCGGCACCGGGGAGCTGTTTTTT.

This clonotype was seen repeatedly, ten times or more. The rearrangement joins TRBV12-3 or TRBV12-4 to TRBJ2-7; 11 nucleotides line up with TRBD2. The CDR3 runs to 13 residues. Trimming removed 6 bases from V and 7 bases from J; junction bases left unmatched: 5. CDR3 residues: CASRGGTSGEQYF. CDR3 DNA sequence: TGTGCCAGCAGGGGCGGGACTAGCGGAGAGCAGTACTTC.